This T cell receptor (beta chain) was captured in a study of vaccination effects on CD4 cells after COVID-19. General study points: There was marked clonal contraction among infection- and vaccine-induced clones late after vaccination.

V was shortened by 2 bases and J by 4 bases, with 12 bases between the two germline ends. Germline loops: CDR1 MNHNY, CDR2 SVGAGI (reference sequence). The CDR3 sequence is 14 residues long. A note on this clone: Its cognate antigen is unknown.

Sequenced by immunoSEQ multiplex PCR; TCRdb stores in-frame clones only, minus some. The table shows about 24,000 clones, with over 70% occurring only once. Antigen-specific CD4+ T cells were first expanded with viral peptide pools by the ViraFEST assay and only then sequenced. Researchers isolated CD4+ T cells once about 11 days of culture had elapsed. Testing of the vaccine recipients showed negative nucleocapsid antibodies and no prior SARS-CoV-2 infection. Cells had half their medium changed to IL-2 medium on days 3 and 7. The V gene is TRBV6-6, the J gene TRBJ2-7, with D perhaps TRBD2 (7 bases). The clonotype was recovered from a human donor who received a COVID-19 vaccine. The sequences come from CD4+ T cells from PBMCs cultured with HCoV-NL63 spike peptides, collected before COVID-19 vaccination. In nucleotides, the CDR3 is TGTGCCAGCAGTTACGGGGGGGCAGTTTACGAGCAGTACTTC. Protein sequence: CASSYGGAVYEQYF.